This T cell receptor beta chain comes out of a study of blood T cell repertoires in COVID-19. At the level of the study: Samples taken during acute and convalescent COVID-19 were collected in the United States, Italy and Spain. Nucleic acid was either cDNA or gDNA, and it came from T cells, B-cell-depleted T cells, or PBMCs.

Trimming removed 0 bases at V and 7 bases at J, with 12 bases between. Germline CDR1 LNHDA, CDR2 SQIVND (reference sequence). The CDR3 totals 14 residues. As originally analysed: For nucleated cells, counts were estimated from reference gene primer amplification. Repertoires were generated with immunoSEQ multiplex PCR, while TCRdb's copy carries only in-frame clones and drops some. That table supplies the V and J calls and clone size; D and trimming were determined from the DNA. Of under 300,000 clones listed, more than 85% are singletons. The gene calls are TRBV19 and TRBJ1-2, with a weak D call TRBD1 (6 bases). The clonotype was recovered from a woman aged 70 to 79 with active or convalescent COVID-19. Sample: peripheral blood. The CDR3 spells CASSIDTGPGGYTF. The CDR3 nucleotides read TGTGCCAGTAGTATAGATACAGGGCCTGGTGGCTACACCTTC.